This T cell receptor beta chain was identified during a study of T cells in localized non-small cell lung cancer. General study points: A median of roughly 55 of the top 100 tumor clones appeared in adjacent lung, which was paired and uninvolved. Tumor trailed uninvolved adjacent lung in T cell clonality, which peaked there. Sequencing, confined to only one tumor region, leaves heterogeneity possible.

Data came from immunoSEQ multiplex PCR; TCRdb stores just in-frame clones and leaves some out. The top ten clones hold over 1.5% of a sample with 100,000 to 150,000 clones, about 90% of them seen once. The CDR3 sequence is 13 residues long. The trim removed 7 bases at V and 9 bases at J, leaving 7 bases unmatched. Germline assignment: CDR1 LNHDA and CDR2 SQIVND (reference sequence). In the case of this clone: As yet, its antigen is unknown.

The receptor was isolated from a female donor aged 60 or older with stage I lung adenocarcinoma. The V call is TRBV19, the J call TRBJ2-1, with TRBD1 identical over 9 bases. This specimen was peripheral blood, taken before any cancer treatment. CDR3 region: CASNRDRAGEQFF. CDR3 nucleotide sequence: TGTGCCAGTAACCGGGACAGGGCAGGTGAGCAGTTCTTC.